This T cell receptor beta chain appears in the sequencing data of a study of blood T cell repertoires in COVID-19. Study-level background: PBMCs, B-cell-depleted T cells, or T cells were the source of the cDNA or gDNA that made up the material.

Seattle patients were enrolled while actively infected and followed longitudinally. Profiled with immunoSEQ multiplex PCR; TCRdb holds only in-frame clones, not every one. The table shows about 96,000 clones, with 70% to 90% occurring only once. The CDR3 contains 15 residues. The V gene's germline CDR1 is MNHEY and CDR2 SVGAGI. Trimming took off 8 bases at V and 0 bases at J, with 14 bases between the two ends. The specimen was peripheral blood. This clonotype originated in a human donor with COVID-19, enrolled during active disease. The donor label of this sample is uncertain. V is TRBV6-5 and J is TRBJ1-5; possible D gene TRBD1, 6 bases. The CDR3 loop is CASGTSTISNQPQHF. CDR3 bases: TGTGCCAGCGGGACATCGACAATTAGCAATCAGCCCCAGCATTTT.